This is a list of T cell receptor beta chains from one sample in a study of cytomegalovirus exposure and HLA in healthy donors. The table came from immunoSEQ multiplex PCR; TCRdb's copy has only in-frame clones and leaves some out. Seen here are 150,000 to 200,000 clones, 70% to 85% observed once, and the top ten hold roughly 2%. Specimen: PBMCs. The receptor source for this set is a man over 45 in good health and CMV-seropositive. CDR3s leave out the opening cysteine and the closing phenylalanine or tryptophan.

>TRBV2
ASSQVSGGNEQF
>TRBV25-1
ASRGTTTNEKLF
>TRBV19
ASSADRVAGELF
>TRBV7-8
ASSPPDRIYGYT
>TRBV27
ASSRVNQPQH
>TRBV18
ASSPRTLAGRSSYNEQF
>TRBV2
ASSEGLAGGMETQY
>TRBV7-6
ASSGMTGPSDTEAF
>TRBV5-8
ASSLNGGDFYGYT
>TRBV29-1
SVMGATEAF
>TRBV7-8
ASSSIAGGPDEQF
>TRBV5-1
ASSLLDTGELF
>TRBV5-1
ASSPGYTNSYEQY
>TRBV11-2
ASSLDTAGGTQTQY
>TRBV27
ASSVDPGLNSPLH
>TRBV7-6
ASSAGGSGNTIY
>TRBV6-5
ASSEGGANQPQH
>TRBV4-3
ASSSRGSYNEQF
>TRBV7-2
ASSITGGMGNTIY
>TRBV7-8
ASSLGTSGFQETQY
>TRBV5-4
ASSSRDRSSYEQY
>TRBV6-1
ATDRGQGYT
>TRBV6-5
ASSAGHVGQY
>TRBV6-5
ASRPLRTGDSPLH
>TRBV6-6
ASAGTVLSYEQY
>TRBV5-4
ASSLTPSNTGELF
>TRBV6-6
ASGRFGGNGEQF
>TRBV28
ASTPQVPNQPQH
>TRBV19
ASSDFRGSRDTQY
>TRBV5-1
ASSSGQGSPYEQY
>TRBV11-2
ASSTTGTSGDTQY
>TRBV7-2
ASSFDRSSYNEQF
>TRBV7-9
ASSSSVVRGRDTDTQY
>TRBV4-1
ASSQGTGTTSGNTIY
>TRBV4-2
ASSQVSTSGGQETQY
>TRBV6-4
ASSPGQNYGYT
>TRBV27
ASSSTGGGGETQY
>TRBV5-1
ASSDAGRTEAF
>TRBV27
ASSLQGSTEAF
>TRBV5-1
ASSPGGSANEKLF
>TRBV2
ASSEAGYQPQH
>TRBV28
ASRSGFNYGYT
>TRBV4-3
ASSWGVAGPEAF
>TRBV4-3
ASSQDRLTTYEQY
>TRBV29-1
SVRGLAGGFSYEQY
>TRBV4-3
ASSQVRTSGFQAEELF
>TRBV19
ASSKQGAPGSPLH